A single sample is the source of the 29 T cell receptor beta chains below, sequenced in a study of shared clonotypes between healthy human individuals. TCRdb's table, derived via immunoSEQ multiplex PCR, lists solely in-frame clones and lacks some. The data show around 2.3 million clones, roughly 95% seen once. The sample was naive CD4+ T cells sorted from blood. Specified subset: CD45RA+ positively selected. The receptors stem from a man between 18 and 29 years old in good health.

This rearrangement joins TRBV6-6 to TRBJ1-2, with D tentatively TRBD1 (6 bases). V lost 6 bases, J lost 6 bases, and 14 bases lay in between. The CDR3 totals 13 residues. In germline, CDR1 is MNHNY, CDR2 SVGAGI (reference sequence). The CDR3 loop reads CASSTQGLNGYTF. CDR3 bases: TGTGCCAGCAGCACACAGGGATTGAATGGCTACACCTTC.

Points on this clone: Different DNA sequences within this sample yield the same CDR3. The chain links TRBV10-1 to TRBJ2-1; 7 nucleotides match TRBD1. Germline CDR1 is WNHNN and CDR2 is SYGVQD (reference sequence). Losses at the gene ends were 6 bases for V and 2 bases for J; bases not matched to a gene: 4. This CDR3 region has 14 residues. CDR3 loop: CASSVGTAYNEQFF. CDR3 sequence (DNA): TGCGCCAGCAGCGTAGGGACAGCCTACAATGAGCAGTTCTTC.

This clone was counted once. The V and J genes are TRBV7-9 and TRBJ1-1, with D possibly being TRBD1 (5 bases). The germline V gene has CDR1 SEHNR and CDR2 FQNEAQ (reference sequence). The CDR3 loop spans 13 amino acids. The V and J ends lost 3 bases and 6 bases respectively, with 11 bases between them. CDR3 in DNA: TGTGCCAGCAGCTTGGTCCAAGGGGCTGAAGCTTTCTTT. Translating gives CASSLVQGAEAFF. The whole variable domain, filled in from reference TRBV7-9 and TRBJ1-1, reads DTGVSQNPRHKITKRGQNVTFRCDPISEHNRLYWYRQTLGQGPEFLTYFQNEAQLEKSRLLSDRFSAERPKGSFSTLEIQRTEQGDSAMYLCASSLVQGAEAFFGQGTRLTVV.

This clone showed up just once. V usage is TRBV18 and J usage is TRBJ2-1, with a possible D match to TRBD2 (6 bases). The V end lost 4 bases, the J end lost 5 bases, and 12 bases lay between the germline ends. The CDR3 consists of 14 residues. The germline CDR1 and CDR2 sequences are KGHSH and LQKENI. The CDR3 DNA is TGTGCCAGCTCACTTTCGGGACTGAACAATGAGCAGTTCTTC. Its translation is CASSLSGLNNEQFF.

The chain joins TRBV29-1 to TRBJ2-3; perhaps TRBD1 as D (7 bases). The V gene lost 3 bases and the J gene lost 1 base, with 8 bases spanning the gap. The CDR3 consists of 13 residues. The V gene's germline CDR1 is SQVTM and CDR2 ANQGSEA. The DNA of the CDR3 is TGCAGCGTTGACAGGGGGGGCACAGATACGCAGTATTTT. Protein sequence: CSVDRGGTDTQYF.

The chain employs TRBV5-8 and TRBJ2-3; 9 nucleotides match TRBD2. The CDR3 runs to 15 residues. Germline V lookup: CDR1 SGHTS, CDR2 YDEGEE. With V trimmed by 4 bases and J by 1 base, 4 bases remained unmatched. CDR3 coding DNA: TGTGCCAGCAGCCCTAGACTAGCGGGCACAGATACGCAGTATTTT. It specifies CASSPRLAGTDTQYF.

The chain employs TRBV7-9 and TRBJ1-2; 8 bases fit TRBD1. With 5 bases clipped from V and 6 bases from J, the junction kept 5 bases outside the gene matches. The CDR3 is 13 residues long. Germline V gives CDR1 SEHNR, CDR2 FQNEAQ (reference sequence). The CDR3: CASSRTGLDGYTF. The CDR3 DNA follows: TGTGCCAGCAGCCGGACAGGGCTCGATGGCTACACCTTC.

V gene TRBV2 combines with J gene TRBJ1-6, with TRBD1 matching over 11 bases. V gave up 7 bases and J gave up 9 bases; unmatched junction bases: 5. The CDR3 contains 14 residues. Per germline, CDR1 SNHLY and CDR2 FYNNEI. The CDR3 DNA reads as TGTGCCAGCACCGGACAGGGGGCTCGTTCACCCCTCCACTTT. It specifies CASTGQGARSPLHF. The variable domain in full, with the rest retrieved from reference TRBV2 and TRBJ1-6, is EPEVTQTPSHQVTQMGQEVILRCVPISNHLYFYWYRQILGQKVEFLVSFYNNEISEKSEIFDDQFSVERPDGSNFTLKIRSTKLEDSAMYFCASTGQGARSPLHFGNGTRLTVT.

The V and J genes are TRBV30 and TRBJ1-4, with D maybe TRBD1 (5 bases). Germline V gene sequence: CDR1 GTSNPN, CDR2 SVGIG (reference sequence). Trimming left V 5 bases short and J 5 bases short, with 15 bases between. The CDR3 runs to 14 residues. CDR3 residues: CAWESGTGNEKLFF. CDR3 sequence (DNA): TGTGCCTGGGAATCAGGGACGGGGAATGAAAAACTGTTTTTT.

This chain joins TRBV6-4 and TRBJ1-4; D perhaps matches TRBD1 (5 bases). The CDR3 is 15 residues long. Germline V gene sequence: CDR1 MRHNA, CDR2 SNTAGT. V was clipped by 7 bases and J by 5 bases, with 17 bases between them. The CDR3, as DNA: TGTGCCAGCAATCGATTGACAGCTCAGAATGAAAAACTGTTTTTT. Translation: CASNRLTAQNEKLFF.

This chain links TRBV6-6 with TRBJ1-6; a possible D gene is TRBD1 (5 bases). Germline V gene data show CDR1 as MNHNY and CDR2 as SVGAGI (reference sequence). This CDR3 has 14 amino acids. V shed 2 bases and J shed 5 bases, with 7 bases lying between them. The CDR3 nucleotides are TGTGCCAGCAGTTACGGGGGAAATAATTCACCCCTCCACTTT. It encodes CASSYGGNNSPLHF.

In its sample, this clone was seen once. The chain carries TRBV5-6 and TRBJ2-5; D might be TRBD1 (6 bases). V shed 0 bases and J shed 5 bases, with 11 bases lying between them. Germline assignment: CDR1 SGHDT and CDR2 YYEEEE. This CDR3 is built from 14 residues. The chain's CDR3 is CASSLADQGETQYF. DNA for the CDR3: TGTGCCAGCAGCTTGGCCGATCAGGGGGAGACCCAGTACTTC.

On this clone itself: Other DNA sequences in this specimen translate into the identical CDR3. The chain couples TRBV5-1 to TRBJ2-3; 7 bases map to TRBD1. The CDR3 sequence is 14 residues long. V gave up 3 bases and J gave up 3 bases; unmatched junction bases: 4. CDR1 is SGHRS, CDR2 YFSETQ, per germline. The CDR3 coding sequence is TGCGCCAGCAGCTCGGGACAGCTAACAGATACGCAGTATTTT. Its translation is CASSSGQLTDTQYF.

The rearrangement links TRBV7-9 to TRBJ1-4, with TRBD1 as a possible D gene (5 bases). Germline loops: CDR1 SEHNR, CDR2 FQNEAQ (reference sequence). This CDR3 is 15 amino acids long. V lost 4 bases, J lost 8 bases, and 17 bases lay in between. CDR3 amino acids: CASSSGSTGGEKLFF. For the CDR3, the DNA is TGTGCCAGCAGCTCCGGGAGTACAGGAGGAGAAAAACTGTTTTTT.

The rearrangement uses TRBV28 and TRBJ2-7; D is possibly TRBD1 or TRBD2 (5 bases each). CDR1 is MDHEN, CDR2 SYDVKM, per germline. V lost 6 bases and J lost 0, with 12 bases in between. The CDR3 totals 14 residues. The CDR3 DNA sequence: TGTGCCAGCAGAGATGGGGGTACCTCCTACGAGCAGTACTTC. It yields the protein CASRDGGTSYEQYF.

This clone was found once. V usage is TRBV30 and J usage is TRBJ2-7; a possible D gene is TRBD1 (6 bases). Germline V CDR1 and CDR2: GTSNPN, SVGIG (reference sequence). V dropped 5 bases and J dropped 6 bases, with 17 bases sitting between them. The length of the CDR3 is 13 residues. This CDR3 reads CAWGRTVSREQYF. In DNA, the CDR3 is TGTGCCTGGGGACGGACAGTCTCTCGCGAGCAGTACTTC.

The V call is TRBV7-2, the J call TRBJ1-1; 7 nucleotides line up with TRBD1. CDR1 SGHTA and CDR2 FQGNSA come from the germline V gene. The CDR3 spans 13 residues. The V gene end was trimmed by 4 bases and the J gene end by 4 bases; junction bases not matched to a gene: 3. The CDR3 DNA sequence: TGTGCCAGCAGCTCGGGACAGTTCACTGAAGCTTTCTTT. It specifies CASSSGQFTEAFF.

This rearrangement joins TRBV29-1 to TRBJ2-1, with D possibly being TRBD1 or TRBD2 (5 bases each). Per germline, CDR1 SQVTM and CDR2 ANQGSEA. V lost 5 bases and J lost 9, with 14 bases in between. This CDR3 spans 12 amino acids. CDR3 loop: CSVQTGAGEQFF. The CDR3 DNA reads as TGCAGCGTTCAAACCGGGGCGGGTGAGCAGTTCTTC.

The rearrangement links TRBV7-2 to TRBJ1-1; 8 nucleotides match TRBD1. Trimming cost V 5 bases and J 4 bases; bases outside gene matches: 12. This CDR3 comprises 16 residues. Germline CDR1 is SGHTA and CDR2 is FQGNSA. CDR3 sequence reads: CASSPTDRAGSTEAFF. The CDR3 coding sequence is TGTGCCAGCAGCCCCACGGACAGGGCAGGATCCACTGAAGCTTTCTTT.

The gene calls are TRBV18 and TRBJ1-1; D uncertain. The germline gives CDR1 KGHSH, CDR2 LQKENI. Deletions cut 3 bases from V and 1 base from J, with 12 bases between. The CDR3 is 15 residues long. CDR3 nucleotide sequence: TGTGCCAGCTCACCTACCCCTGGGCCGAACACTGAAGCTTTCTTT. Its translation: CASSPTPGPNTEAFF.

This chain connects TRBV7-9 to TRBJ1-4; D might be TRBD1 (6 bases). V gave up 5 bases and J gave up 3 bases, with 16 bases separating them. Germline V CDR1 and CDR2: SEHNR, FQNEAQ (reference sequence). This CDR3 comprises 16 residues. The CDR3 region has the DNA TGTGCCAGCAGCGCTGCGGGACAAGTCCCTAATGAAAAACTGTTTTTT. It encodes CASSAAGQVPNEKLFF.

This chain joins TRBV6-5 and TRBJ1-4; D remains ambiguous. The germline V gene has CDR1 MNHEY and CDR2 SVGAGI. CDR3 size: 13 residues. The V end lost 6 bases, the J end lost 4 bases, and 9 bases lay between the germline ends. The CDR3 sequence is CASRQIFNEKLFF. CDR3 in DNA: TGTGCCAGCAGGCAGATATTTAATGAAAAACTGTTTTTT.

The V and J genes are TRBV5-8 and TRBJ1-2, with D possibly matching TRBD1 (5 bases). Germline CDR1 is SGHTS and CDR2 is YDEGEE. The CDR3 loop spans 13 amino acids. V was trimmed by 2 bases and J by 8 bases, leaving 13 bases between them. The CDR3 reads CASSLRRGGGYTF. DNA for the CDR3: TGTGCCAGCAGCTTAAGGCGGGGCGGGGGCTACACCTTC.

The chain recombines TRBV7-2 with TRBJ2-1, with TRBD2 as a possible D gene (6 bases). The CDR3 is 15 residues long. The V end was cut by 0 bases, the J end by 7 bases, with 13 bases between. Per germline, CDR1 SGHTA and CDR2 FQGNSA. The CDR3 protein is CASSLAGGWGNEQFF. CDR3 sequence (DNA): TGTGCCAGCAGCTTAGCCGGGGGATGGGGAAATGAGCAGTTCTTC.

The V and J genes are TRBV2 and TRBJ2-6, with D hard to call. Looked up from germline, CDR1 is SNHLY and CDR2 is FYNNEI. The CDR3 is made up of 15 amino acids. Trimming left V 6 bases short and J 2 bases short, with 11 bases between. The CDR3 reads CASSNRHAGANVLTF. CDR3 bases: TGTGCCAGCAGCAACCGACATGCTGGGGCCAACGTCCTGACTTTC. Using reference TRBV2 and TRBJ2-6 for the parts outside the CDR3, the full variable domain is EPEVTQTPSHQVTQMGQEVILRCVPISNHLYFYWYRQILGQKVEFLVSFYNNEISEKSEIFDDQFSVERPDGSNFTLKIRSTKLEDSAMYFCASSNRHAGANVLTFGAGSRLTVL.

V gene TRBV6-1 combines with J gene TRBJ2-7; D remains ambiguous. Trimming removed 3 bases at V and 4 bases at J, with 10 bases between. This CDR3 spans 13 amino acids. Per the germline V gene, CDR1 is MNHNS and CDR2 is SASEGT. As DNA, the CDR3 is TGTGCCAGCAGTGATAGGTTTGAGTACGAGCAGTACTTC. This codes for CASSDRFEYEQYF.

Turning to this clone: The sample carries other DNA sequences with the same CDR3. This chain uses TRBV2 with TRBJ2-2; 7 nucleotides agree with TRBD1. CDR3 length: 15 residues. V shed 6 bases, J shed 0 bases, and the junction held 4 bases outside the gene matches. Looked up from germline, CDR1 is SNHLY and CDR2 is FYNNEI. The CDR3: CASSEQGPNTGELFF. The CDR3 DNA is TGTGCCAGCAGCGAACAGGGGCCGAACACCGGGGAGCTGTTTTTT. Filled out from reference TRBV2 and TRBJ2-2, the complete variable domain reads EPEVTQTPSHQVTQMGQEVILRCVPISNHLYFYWYRQILGQKVEFLVSFYNNEISEKSEIFDDQFSVERPDGSNFTLKIRSTKLEDSAMYFCASSEQGPNTGELFFGEGSRLTVL.

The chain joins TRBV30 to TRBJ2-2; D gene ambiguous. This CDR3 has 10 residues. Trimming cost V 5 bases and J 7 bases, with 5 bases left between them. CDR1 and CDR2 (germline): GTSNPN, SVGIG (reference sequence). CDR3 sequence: CAWEGGELFF. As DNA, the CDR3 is TGTGCCTGGGAAGGCGGGGAGCTGTTTTTT.

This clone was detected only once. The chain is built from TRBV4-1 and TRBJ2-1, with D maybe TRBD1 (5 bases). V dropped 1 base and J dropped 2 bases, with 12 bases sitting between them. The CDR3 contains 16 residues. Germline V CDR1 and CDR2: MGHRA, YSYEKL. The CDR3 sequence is CASSQGAQVTYNEQFF. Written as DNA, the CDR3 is TGCGCCAGCAGCCAAGGCGCACAGGTTACCTACAATGAGCAGTTCTTC.